This is a list of T cell receptor beta chains from one sample in a study of post-analysis software for immune sequencing data. TCRdb independently ran MiXCR on the PCR reads; one entry per CDR3 protein. The sample holds hundreds of thousands of distinct CDR3 sequences, 53% seen once. The sequenced sample was blood. Source of these receptors: a girl aged 10-17 years with multiple sclerosis. Both conserved end residues are trimmed from each CDR3.

v_call cdr3_length cdr3_aa
TRBV7-2 10 ASRPNPKEQF
TRBV20-1 12 GGGRDSFNYGYT
TRBV9 12 ASSVGTHQETQY
TRBV20-1 15 SARGRLKEEVRDEQF
TRBV27 12 ASSLSGRVNGYT
TRBV12-3/TRBV12-4 14 ASSFRASGSSYEQY
TRBV5-1 12 ASSSPDTSYEQY
TRBV20-1 15 SARGGGLWQSNQPQH
TRBV5-1 13 ASSLAQGTRSSLH
TRBV9 14 ASSVAGTPGANVLT
TRBV11-2 15 ASSLVPIVGPNTEAF
TRBV9 13 ASSVGSLANYGYT
TRBV5-4 11 ASSLPHGNEQF
TRBV20-1 11 SASAPGRDTQY
TRBV29-1 11 SVWGLAGHEQY
TRBV29-1 15 SVTIAGESYAATEQY
TRBV19 17 ASSIGSGGPPYSNQPQH
TRBV20-1 9 SAQILGGYT
TRBV20-1 10 SAPKGGHTQY
TRBV7-9 13 ASSLAEYPGDTQY
TRBV12-3/TRBV12-4 14 ASSLNMARGIDEQF
TRBV5-1 12 ASGPGPMNTEAF
TRBV12-3/TRBV12-4 12 ASSFEGLGETQY
TRBV14 14 ASSGTGDKLYNEQF
TRBV10-3 13 AITENSGRVYEQY
TRBV25-1 12 ASSEPRQGETQY
TRBV10-3 13 AISESMGGWDEQY
TRBV7-8 13 ASSLVRRVEGELF
TRBV20-1 13 SARGRGQSGNTIY
TRBV12-3/TRBV12-4 12 ASSFQGVNYGYT
TRBV6-2/TRBV6-3 15 ASSQRGAGTSKETQY
TRBV27 17 ASSLDRATLPSGANVLT
TRBV20-1 11 SARAPGVETQY
TRBV12-3/TRBV12-4 14 ASSLSGLSGANVLT
TRBV10-3 11 AISGTVNNEQF
TRBV5-1 13 ASSLGTSAYNEQF
TRBV18 13 ASSPTQGHTYEQY
TRBV10-3 11 ASSPLAGDEQF
TRBV7-9 9 ASNTGYEQY
TRBV25-1 12 ASSDLGENTEAF
TRBV4-1 11 ASSHPSGYGYT
TRBV29-1 10 SVEHSTDTQY
TRBV7-8 14 ASSQKQGQLNYGYT
TRBV5-1 14 ASSWGQGTSTDTQY
TRBV6-1 14 ASSKTGQAIYNEQF
TRBV12-3/TRBV12-4 13 ASSFGLSPQETQY
TRBV5-1 21 ASSLGTIVPGLAGVSSYNEQF
TRBV3-1 14 ASSLGTSGGRDEQF
TRBV18 12 ASSPQREGNEQF
TRBV7-4 15 ASSSAPSGGPSYEQY